This T cell receptor (beta chain) was profiled in a study of beta chain features in type 1 diabetes. This clone came up a few times. Without exception, sorted populations had purity beyond 98%. Every isolated RNA sample was fully reverse transcribed, so sequencing captured expressed TCRB transcripts. Sequencing was performed with immunoSEQ multiplex PCR; in TCRdb, only in-frame clones are kept and a portion is missing. The sample consists of under 800,000 clones, roughly 16% of them appearing once. Sequenced: naive CD4+ T cells from blood. The clonotype was recovered from a young man in good health.

CDR3 DNA: TGTGCCAGCAGATTCACCTGGACAGGAAGGAACACTGAAGCTTTCTTT. This translates into CASRFTWTGRNTEAFF. V is TRBV11-2 and J is TRBJ1-1; 7 nucleotides match TRBD1. Germline CDR1 and CDR2: SGHAT and FQNNGV. V was pared by 6 bases and J by 1 base, with 11 bases of the junction left unmatched. This CDR3 contains 16 residues.